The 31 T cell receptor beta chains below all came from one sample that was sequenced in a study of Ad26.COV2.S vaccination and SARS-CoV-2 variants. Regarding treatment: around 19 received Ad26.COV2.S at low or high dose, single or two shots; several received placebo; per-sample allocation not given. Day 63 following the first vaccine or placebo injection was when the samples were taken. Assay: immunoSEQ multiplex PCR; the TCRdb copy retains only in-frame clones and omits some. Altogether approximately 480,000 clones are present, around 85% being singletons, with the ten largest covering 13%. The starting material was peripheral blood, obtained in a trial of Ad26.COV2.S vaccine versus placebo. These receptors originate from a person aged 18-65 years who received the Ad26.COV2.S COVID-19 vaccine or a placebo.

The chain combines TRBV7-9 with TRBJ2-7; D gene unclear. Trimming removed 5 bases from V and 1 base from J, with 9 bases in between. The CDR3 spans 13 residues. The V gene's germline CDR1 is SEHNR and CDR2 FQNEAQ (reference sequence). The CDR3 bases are TGTGCCAGCAGCGAGCAAGTATCCTACGAGCAGTACTTC. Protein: CASSEQVSYEQYF.

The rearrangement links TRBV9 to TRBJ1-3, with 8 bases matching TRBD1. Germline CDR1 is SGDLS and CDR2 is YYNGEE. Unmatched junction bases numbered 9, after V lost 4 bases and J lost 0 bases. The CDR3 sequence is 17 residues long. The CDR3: CASSWGTGRDSGNTIYF. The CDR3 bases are TGTGCCAGCAGCTGGGGGACAGGACGTGACTCTGGAAACACCATATATTTT.

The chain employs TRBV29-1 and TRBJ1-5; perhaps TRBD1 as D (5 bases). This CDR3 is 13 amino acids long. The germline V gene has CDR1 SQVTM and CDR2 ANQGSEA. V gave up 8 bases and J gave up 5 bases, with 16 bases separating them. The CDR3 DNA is TGCAGCATGCGGGGCGCCGAAGATCAGCCCCAGCATTTT. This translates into CSMRGAEDQPQHF.

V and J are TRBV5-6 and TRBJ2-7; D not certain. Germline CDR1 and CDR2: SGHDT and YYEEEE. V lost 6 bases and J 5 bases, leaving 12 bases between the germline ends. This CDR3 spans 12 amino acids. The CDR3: CASNTPSHEQYF. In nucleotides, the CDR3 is TGTGCCAGCAACACCCCCAGCCACGAGCAGTACTTC.

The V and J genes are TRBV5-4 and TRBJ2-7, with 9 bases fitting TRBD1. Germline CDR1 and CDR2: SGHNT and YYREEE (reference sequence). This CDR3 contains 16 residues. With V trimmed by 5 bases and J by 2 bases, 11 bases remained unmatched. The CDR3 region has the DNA TGTGCCAGCAGGTCGGGACAGGGAATCGTGGCCTACGAGCAGTACTTC. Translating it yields CASRSGQGIVAYEQYF.

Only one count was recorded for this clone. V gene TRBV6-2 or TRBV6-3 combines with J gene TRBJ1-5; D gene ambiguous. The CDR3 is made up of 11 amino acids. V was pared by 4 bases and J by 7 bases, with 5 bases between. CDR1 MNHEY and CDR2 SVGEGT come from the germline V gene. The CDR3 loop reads CASSFGQPQHF. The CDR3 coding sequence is TGTGCCAGCAGTTTCGGCCAGCCCCAGCATTTT.

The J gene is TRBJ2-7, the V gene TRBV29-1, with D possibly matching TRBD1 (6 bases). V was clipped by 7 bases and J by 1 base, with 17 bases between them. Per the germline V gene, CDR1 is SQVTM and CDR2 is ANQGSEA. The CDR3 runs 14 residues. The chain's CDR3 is CSASRDMGSYEQYF. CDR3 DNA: TGCAGCGCCAGCCGGGACATGGGATCCTACGAGCAGTACTTC.

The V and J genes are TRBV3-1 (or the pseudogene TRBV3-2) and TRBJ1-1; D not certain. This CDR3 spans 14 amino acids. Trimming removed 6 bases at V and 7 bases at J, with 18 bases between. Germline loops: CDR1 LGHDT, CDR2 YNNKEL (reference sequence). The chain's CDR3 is CASRSSRTLGEAFF. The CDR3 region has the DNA TGTGCCAGCAGATCCTCAAGAACCCTGGGTGAAGCTTTCTTT.

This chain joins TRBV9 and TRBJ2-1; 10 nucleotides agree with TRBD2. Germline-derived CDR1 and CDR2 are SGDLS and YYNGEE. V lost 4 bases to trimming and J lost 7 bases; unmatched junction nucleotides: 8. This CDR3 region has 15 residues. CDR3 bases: TGTGCCAGCAGCTCGACTAGCGGGTTGAGTAATGAGCAGTTCTTC. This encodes CASSSTSGLSNEQFF.

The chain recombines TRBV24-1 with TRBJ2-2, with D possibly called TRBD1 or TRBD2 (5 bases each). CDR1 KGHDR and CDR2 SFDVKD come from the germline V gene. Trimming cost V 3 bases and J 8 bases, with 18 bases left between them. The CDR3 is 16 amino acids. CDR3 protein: CATSDPGAQAFGELFF. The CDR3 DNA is TGTGCCACCAGTGATCCCGGGGCCCAGGCTTTTGGGGAGCTGTTTTTT.

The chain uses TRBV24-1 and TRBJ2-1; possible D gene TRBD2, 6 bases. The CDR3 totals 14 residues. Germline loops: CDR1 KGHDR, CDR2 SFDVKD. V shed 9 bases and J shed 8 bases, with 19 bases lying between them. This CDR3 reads CATAQSGVIDEQFF. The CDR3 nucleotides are TGTGCCACCGCCCAGTCGGGAGTTATAGATGAGCAGTTCTTC.

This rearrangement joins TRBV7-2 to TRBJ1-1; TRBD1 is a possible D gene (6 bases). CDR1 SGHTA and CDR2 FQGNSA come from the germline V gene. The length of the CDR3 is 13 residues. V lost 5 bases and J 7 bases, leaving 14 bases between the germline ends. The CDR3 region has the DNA TGTGCCAGCAGCCTGAGGGGGGCCTTTGAAGCTTTCTTT. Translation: CASSLRGAFEAFF.

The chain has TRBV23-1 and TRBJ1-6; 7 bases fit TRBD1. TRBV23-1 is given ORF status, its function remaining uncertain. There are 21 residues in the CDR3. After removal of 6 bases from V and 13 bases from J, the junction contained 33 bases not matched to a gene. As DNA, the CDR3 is TGCGCCAGCAGACCCAGGGACGAGACAGGGATAGTTTGCGCCCTTTCGGGGCCCCTCCACTTT. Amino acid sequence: CASRPRDETGIVCALSGPLHF.

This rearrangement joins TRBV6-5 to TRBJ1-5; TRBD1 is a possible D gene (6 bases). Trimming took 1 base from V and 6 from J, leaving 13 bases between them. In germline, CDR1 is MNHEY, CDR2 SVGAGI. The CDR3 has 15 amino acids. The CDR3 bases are TGTGCCAGCAGTTACTTAGGGGGATTCGGTCAGCCCCAGCATTTT. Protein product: CASSYLGGFGQPQHF.

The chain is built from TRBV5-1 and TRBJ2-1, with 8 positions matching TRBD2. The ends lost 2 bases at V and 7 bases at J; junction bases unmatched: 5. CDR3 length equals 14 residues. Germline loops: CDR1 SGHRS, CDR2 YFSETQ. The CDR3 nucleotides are TGCGCCAGCAGCTTATATGTAGCGGGAAATGAGCAGTTCTTC. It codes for CASSLYVAGNEQFF.

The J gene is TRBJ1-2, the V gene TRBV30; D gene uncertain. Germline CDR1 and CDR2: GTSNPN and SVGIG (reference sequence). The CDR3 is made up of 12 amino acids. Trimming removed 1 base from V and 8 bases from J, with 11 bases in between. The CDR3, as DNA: TGTGCCTGGAGTGATAAGGGCGGCGGCTACACCTTC. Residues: CAWSDKGGGYTF.

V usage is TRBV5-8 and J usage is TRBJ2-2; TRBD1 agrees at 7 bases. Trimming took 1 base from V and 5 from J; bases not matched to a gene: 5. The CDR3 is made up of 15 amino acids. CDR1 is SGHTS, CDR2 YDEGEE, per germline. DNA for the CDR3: TGTGCCAGCAGCTTGTGGACAGGTTTGACCGGGGAGCTGTTTTTT. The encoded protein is CASSLWTGLTGELFF.

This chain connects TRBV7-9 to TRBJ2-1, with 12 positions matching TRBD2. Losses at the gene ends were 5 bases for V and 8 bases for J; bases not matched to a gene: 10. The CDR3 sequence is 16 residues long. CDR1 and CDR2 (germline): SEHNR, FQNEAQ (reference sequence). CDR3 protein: CASSPWRLAGEDEQFF. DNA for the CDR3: TGTGCCAGCAGCCCATGGAGACTAGCGGGAGAAGATGAGCAGTTCTTC.

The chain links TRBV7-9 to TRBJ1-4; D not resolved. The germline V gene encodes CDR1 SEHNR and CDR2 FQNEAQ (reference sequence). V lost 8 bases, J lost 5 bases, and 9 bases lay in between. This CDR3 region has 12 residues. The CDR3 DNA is TGTGCCAGCGGACGATCGAATGAAAAACTGTTTTTT. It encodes CASGRSNEKLFF. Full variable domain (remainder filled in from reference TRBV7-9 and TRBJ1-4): DTGVSQNPRHKITKRGQNVTFRCDPISEHNRLYWYRQTLGQGPEFLTYFQNEAQLEKSRLLSDRFSAERPKGSFSTLEIQRTEQGDSAMYLCASGRSNEKLFFGSGTQLSVL.

The CDR3 DNA reads as TGTGCCAGCAGCCCTGTTTCAACTAGCGGACACGAGCAGTACTTC. This encodes CASSPVSTSGHEQYF. The V call is TRBV7-2, the J call TRBJ2-7, with 8 nucleotides matching TRBD2. The CDR3 loop spans 15 amino acids. Germline V lookup: CDR1 SGHTA, CDR2 FQGNSA. V shed 5 bases, J shed 5 bases, and the junction held 11 bases outside the gene matches.

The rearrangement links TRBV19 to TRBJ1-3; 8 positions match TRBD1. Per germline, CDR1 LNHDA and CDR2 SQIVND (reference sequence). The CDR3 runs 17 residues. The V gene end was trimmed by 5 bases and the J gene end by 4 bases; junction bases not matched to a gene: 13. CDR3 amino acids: CASSPLRDRSGGNTIYF. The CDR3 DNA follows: TGTGCCAGTAGTCCCCTCCGGGACAGGTCTGGCGGAAACACCATATATTTT.

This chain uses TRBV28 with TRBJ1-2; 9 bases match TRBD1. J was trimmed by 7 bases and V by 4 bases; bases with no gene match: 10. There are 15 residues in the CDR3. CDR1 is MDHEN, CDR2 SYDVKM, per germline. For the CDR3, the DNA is TGTGCCAGCAGTTCTCGCGGACAGGGGCCCGTTGGCTACACCTTC. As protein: CASSSRGQGPVGYTF.

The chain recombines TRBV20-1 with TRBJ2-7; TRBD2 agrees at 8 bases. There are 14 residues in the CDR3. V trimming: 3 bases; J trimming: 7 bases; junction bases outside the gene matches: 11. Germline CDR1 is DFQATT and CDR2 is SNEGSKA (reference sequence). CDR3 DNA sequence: TGCAGTGCTAGTTCCGGGACTAGGGTCTGGGAGCAGTACTTC. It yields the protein CSASSGTRVWEQYF.

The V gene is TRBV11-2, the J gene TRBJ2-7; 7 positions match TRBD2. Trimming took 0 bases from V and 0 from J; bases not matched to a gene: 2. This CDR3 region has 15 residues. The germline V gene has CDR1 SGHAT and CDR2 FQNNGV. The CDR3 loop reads CASSLESGISYEQYF. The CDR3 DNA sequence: TGTGCCAGCAGCTTAGAAAGCGGGATCTCCTACGAGCAGTACTTC.

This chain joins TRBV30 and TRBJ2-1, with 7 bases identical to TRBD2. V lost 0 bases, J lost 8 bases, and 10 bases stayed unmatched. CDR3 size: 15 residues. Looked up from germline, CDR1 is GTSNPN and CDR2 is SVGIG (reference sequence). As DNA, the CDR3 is TGTGCCTGGAGTGTACGCGGGGGAGTGGGCGATGAGCAGTTCTTC. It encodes CAWSVRGGVGDEQFF.

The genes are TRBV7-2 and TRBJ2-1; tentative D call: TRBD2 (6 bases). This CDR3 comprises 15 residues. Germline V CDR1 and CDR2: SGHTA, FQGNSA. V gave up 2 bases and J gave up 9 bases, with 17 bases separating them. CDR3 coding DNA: TGTGCCAGCAGCTTATTTGGAGGGGTCGGGGGTGAGCAGTTCTTC. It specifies CASSLFGGVGGEQFF.

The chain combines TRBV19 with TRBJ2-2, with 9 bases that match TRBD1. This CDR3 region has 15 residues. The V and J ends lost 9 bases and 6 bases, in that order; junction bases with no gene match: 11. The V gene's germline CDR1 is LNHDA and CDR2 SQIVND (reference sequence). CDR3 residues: CASDRGFSVSGELFF. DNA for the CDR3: TGTGCCAGCGACAGGGGGTTTAGTGTCTCCGGGGAGCTGTTTTTT.

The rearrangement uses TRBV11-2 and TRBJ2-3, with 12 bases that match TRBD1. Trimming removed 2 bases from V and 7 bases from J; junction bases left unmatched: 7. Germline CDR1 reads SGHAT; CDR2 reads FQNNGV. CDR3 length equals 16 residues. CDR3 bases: TGTGCCAGCAGCTTAACTGGGACAGGGGGCGTAAATACGCAGTATTTT. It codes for CASSLTGTGGVNTQYF.

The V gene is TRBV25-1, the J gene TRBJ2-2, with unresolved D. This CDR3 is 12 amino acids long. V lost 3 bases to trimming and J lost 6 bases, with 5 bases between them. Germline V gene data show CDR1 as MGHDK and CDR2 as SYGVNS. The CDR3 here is CASSDRAGELFF. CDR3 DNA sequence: TGTGCCAGCAGTGACCGAGCCGGGGAGCTGTTTTTT.

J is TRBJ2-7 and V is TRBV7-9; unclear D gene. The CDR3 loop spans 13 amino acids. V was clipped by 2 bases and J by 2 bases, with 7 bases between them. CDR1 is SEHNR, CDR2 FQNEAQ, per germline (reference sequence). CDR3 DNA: TGTGCCAGCAGCTTACCACAGCCCTACGAGCAGTACTTC. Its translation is CASSLPQPYEQYF.

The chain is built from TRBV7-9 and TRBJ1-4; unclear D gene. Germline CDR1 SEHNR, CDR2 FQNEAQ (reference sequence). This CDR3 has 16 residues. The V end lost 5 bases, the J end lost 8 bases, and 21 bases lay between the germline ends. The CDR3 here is CASSATNRAVLEKLFF. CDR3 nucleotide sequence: TGTGCCAGCAGCGCAACCAACCGGGCCGTGTTAGAAAAACTGTTTTTT.